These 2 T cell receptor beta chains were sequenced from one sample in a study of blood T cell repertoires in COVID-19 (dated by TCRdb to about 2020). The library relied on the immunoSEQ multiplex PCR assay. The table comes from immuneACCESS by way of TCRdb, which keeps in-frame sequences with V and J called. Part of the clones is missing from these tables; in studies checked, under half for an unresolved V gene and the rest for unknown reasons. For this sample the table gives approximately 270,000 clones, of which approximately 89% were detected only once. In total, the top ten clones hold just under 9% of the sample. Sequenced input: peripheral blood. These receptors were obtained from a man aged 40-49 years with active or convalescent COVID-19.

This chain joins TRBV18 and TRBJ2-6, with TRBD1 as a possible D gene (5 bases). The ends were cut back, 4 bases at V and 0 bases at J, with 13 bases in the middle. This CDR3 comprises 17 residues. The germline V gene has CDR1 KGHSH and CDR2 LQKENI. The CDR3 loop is CASSQYDSISGANVLTF. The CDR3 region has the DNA TGTGCCAGCTCACAATACGACAGTATCTCTGGGGCCAACGTCCTGACTTTC.

The CDR3 nucleotides are TGTGCCAGCAGCCAGGGACAGGGATCCTACAATGAGCAGTTCTTC. Translation: CASSQGQGSYNEQFF. The chain joins TRBV3-1 (or the pseudogene TRBV3-2) to TRBJ2-1; 9 positions match TRBD1. Trimming cost V 3 bases and J 1 base; bases outside gene matches: 1. CDR1 is LGHDT, CDR2 YNNKEL, per germline (reference sequence). This CDR3 contains 15 residues.